This T cell receptor beta chain was retrieved from a study of T cell responses to AZD1222 COVID-19 vaccine. Some clones are missing from TCRdb's copy, which holds only in-frame ones; the method was immunoSEQ multiplex PCR. The table lists 140,000 or so clones, around 90% of them singletons, with about 3% in the top ten. Trimming pared 2 bases from V and 0 bases from J, leaving 8 bases between. From germline, CDR1 is KGHSH and CDR2 LQKENI. This CDR3 has 15 residues. The sample here was peripheral blood, taken 28 days after the second AZD1222 dose. The V gene is TRBV18, the J gene TRBJ2-1, with D unclear. This TCR was sampled from an adult who received the AZD1222 COVID-19 vaccine. CDR3 sequence: CASSPSQDSYNEQFF. DNA of the CDR3: TGTGCCAGCTCACCAAGCCAGGACTCCTACAATGAGCAGTTCTTC.